The 3 T cell receptor beta chains below all came from one sample that was sequenced in a study of blood T cells in healthy people across ages. A J-beta primer mix and a sample-barcoded 5' primer were used in a second PCR of roughly 6 to 11 cycles. TCRdb recomputed calls from the 5' RACE reads with MiXCR, one row per CDR3 protein. The sample shows roughly 800,000 distinct CDR3 sequences, 58% of them seen only once. Source material: blood. The receptors originated from a man aged 30-40 years in good health.

V and J are TRBV15 and TRBJ2-3; perhaps TRBD2 as D (5 bases). CDR1 LNHNV and CDR2 YYDKDF come from the germline V gene (reference sequence). CDR3 length equals 15 residues. V shed 1 base and J shed 4 bases, with 12 bases lying between them. In nucleotides, the CDR3 is TGTGCCACCAGCAGAGGCCGGGGTTGGGCAGATACGCAGTATTTT. Translating it yields CATSRGRGWADTQYF.

The chain joins TRBV7-6 to TRBJ2-3; a possible D gene is TRBD2 (6 bases). The CDR3 is 12 residues long. V dropped 5 bases and J dropped 10 bases, with 13 bases sitting between them. The V gene's germline CDR1 is SGHVS and CDR2 FNYEAQ. The CDR3 region is CASSLVAGPQYF. CDR3 bases: TGTGCCAGCAGCCTCGTGGCGGGACCGCAGTATTTT.

The chain is built from TRBV27 and TRBJ1-2; 9 bases line up with TRBD1. The CDR3 loop spans 14 amino acids. Trimming at V came to 5 bases and at J to 4 bases, leaving 5 bases not matched to a gene. Germline V gene sequence: CDR1 MNHEY, CDR2 SMNVEV (reference sequence). CDR3 sequence reads: CASSPDRGAYGYTF. The CDR3 nucleotides are TGTGCCAGCAGTCCTGACAGGGGGGCCTATGGCTACACCTTC.